The rows below give T cell receptor beta chains drawn from one sample of a study of CD8 T cells in ankylosing spondylitis. From the 5' RACE reads, TCRdb called clonotypes with MiXCR, one entry per CDR3 protein. In the table there are 200,000 to 250,000 distinct CDR3 sequences, roughly a tenth of which are singletons. Sequenced sample: blood, either unsorted or a sorted T cell fraction (not recorded which). These receptors all come from a male donor with ankylosing spondylitis or in good health (not recorded which). Both conserved end residues are part of each CDR3. A D gene is named only where the DNA matches it firmly. Clone size is stated in some rows and not others, as once, few, many or a class when expanded.

CDR3 length	D gene	clone size	J gene	V gene	CDR3 protein	CDR3 DNA
13	NA	many	TRBJ2-7	TRBV11-2	CASSFPGSYEQYF	TGTGCCAGCAGCTTTCCCGGGAGCTACGAGCAGTACTTC
14	NA	many	TRBJ2-2	TRBV5-1	CASSADGRTGELFF	TGCGCCAGCAGCGCAGACGGAAGGACCGGGGAGCTGTTTTTT
13	TRBD1	many	TRBJ2-3	TRBV5-1	CASRTGDADTQYF	TGCGCCAGCAGGACAGGGGACGCAGATACGCAGTATTTT
17	TRBD1	few	TRBJ2-2	TRBV7-2	CASRARNRDSPAGELFF	TGTGCCAGCAGAGCCCGAAACCGGGACAGCCCGGCCGGGGAGCTGTTTTTT
16	TRBD1	few	TRBJ2-7	TRBV7-3	CASSAKTGMVGYEQYF	TGTGCCAGCAGCGCGAAGACAGGGATGGTTGGCTACGAGCAGTACTTC
15	NA	NA	TRBJ2-3	TRBV20-1	CSARDPGRNTDTQYF	TGCAGTGCTAGAGATCCAGGGAGAAACACAGATACGCAGTATTTT
12	NA	NA	TRBJ1-1	TRBV4-1	CASSHGNSEAFF	TGCGCCAGCAGCCATGGTAACAGTGAAGCTTTCTTT
18	TRBD2	NA	TRBJ2-4	TRBV20-1	CSAEGLAGAPVVKNIQYF	TGCAGTGCCGAGGGACTAGCGGGGGCTCCGGTAGTCAAAAACATTCAGTACTTC
15	TRBD2	many	TRBJ2-1	TRBV5-8	CASSLALAGVNEQFF	TGTGCCAGCAGCTTGGCCTTAGCGGGAGTAAATGAGCAGTTCTTC
15	NA	many	TRBJ2-1	TRBV2	CASRPDRLGYNEQFF	TGTGCCAGCAGGCCCGACAGATTGGGCTACAATGAGCAGTTCTTC
12	NA	few	TRBJ2-5	TRBV2	CASSEGLGLLCF	TGTGCCAGCAGTGAAGGTTTAGGACTATTATGCTTC
16	NA	many	TRBJ2-6	TRBV4-2	CASSFRQNSGANVLTF	TGTGCCAGCAGCTTCCGACAGAACTCTGGGGCCAACGTCCTGACTTTC
13	NA	many	TRBJ2-7	TRBV30	CAWTITSSGEQYF	TGTGCCTGGACGATCACATCCTCGGGGGAGCAGTACTTC
15	NA	NA	TRBJ1-1	TRBV12-3/TRBV12-4	CASNSAGLVNTEAFF	TGTGCCAGCAACTCCGCCGGACTGGTGAACACTGAAGCTTTCTTT
13	NA	many	TRBJ1-1	TRBV29-1	CSARDRLGTEAFF	TGCAGCGCCCGGGACCGGTTGGGCACTGAAGCTTTCTTT
13	NA	NA	TRBJ1-4	TRBV10-3	CAIQPDTDEKLFF	TGTGCCATCCAACCGGATACCGACGAAAAACTGTTTTTT
14	NA	few	TRBJ1-1	TRBV19	CASSIVGQNTEAFF	TGTGCCAGTAGTATCGTCGGCCAGAACACTGAAGCTTTCTTT
14	TRBD1	few	TRBJ2-3	TRBV20-1	CSAQGQGSTDTQYF	TGCAGTGCTCAGGGACAGGGAAGCACAGATACGCAGTATTTT
16	TRBD1	few	TRBJ1-1	TRBV20-1	CSAREFDRGANTEAFF	TGCAGTGCTAGAGAGTTCGACAGGGGGGCGAACACTGAAGCTTTCTTT
14	TRBD1	NA	TRBJ2-3	TRBV10-3	CAISRGSSRDTQYF	TGTGCCATCAGCAGGGGGAGTAGCAGAGATACGCAGTATTTT
14	TRBD2	many	TRBJ2-3	TRBV12-3/TRBV12-4	CASIQRGSTDTQYF	TGTGCCAGCATTCAGCGGGGTAGCACAGATACGCAGTATTTT
14	TRBD2	NA	TRBJ2-1	TRBV5-1	CASSLESSGGVWFF	TGCGCCAGCAGCTTGGAAAGTAGCGGGGGGGTGTGGTTCTTC
14	TRBD2	few	TRBJ2-3	TRBV20-1	CSASKRGLTDTQYF	TGCAGTGCTAGTAAGCGGGGGCTCACAGATACGCAGTATTTT
15	NA	few	TRBJ1-3	TRBV7-9	CASSLVASTGNTIYF	TGTGCCAGCAGCTTAGTCGCCAGCACCGGAAACACCATATATTTT
16	TRBD1	many	TRBJ2-2	TRBV15	CATSNLRRQGAGELFF	TGTGCCACCAGCAATCTCAGGAGACAGGGGGCCGGGGAGCTGTTTTTT
13	TRBD2	many	TRBJ2-3	TRBV20-1	CSAQAGGGNTQYF	TGCAGTGCCCAAGCGGGGGGCGGAAATACGCAGTATTTT
18	TRBD1	many	TRBJ2-2	TRBV3-1	CASSQEWRQGAYTGELFF	TGTGCCAGCAGCCAAGAATGGAGACAGGGGGCTTACACCGGGGAGCTGTTTTTT
19	TRBD2	few	TRBJ2-5	TRBV11-1	CASSLRSGGSQAYQETQYF	TGTGCCAGCAGCTTAAGAAGCGGGGGGTCTCAAGCGTACCAAGAGACCCAGTACTTC
15	TRBD1	many	TRBJ2-3	TRBV5-1	CASSLEDRDTDTQYF	TGCGCCAGCAGCTTGGAGGACAGGGACACAGATACGCAGTATTTT
13	TRBD1	NA	TRBJ1-2	TRBV12-3/TRBV12-4	CASSGTGVLGYTF	TGTGCCAGCAGTGGGACAGGGGTTTTGGGCTACACCTTC
14	NA	many	TRBJ2-1	TRBV24-1	CATSGPSPRNEQFF	TGTGCCACCAGTGGGCCTTCGCCCCGCAATGAGCAGTTCTTC
14	TRBD1	few	TRBJ2-5	TRBV28	CASSQTGNGETQYF	TGTGCCAGCAGTCAGACAGGGAACGGGGAGACCCAGTACTTC
14	TRBD1	many	TRBJ2-7	TRBV12-3/TRBV12-4	CASSLGQATYEQYF	TGTGCCAGCAGTCTCGGACAGGCCACCTACGAGCAGTACTTC
15	NA	few	TRBJ2-5	TRBV20-1	CSAPIPGRARETQYF	TGCAGTGCCCCTATTCCGGGACGGGCGAGGGAGACCCAGTACTTC
15	TRBD1	NA	TRBJ2-3	TRBV28	CASSRPGQSTDTQYF	TGTGCCAGCAGTCGCCCGGGACAGAGCACAGATACGCAGTATTTT
16	NA	few	TRBJ2-3	TRBV5-6	CASSSDGGIPTDTQYF	TGTGCCAGCAGCTCTGACGGGGGCATACCCACAGATACGCAGTATTTT
16	TRBD2	NA	TRBJ2-3	TRBV12-3/TRBV12-4	CASRTLLAGVTDTQYF	TGTGCCAGCAGAACACTTTTAGCGGGAGTCACAGATACGCAGTATTTT
14	NA	many	TRBJ1-1	TRBV6-5	CASSYLEGGTEAFF	TGTGCCAGCAGTTACTTGGAGGGGGGGACTGAAGCTTTCTTT
15	NA	many	TRBJ2-2	TRBV5-1	CASSIRTVNTGELFF	TGCGCCAGCAGCATAAGGACAGTCAACACCGGGGAGCTGTTTTTT
14	NA	NA	TRBJ2-7	TRBV24-1	CATSPGPLTYEQYF	TGTGCCACCAGTCCGGGCCCCTTAACCTACGAGCAGTACTTC